This T cell receptor beta chain was identified in a study of blood T cells in healthy people across ages. The CDR3 runs to 13 residues. Germline V lookup: CDR1 SNHLY, CDR2 FYNNEI. V lost 7 bases to trimming and J lost 5 bases, with 9 bases between them. The study isolated at least 6.5 million PBMCs from each sample. The use of a sample-barcoded 5' primer and a J-beta primer mix characterized a second PCR of roughly 6 to 11 cycles. Tagging of each cDNA molecule was performed by a template-switch adaptor with 12 random nucleotides. TCRdb called the 5' RACE reads again in MiXCR, with one record for every CDR3 protein. The sample includes 650,000 to 1,000,000 distinct CDR3 sequences, around 34% of them seen just once.

This chain connects TRBV2 to TRBJ1-6; D possibly corresponds to TRBD1 (5 bases). The source of this sequence is a young man in good health. Material: blood. This CDR3 reads CASTDIDNSPLHF. CDR3 sequence (DNA): TGTGCCAGCACGGACATTGATAATTCACCCCTCCACTTT.